This TCR beta chain is drawn from a study of T cell responses to AZD1222 COVID-19 vaccine. Points on this clone: Antigen unknown.

Broader study findings: Targets within unmutated variant regions were reportedly found for nearly half of spike-specific TCRs.

Germline V gives CDR1 SGHRS, CDR2 YFSETQ. The ends were cut back, 5 bases at V and 4 bases at J, with 16 bases in the middle. This CDR3 contains 15 residues. Second-dose groups at about 4 or about 12 weeks were pooled. Data came from immunoSEQ multiplex PCR; TCRdb stores just in-frame clones and leaves some out. This sample has about 89,000 clones, with 75% to 90% found just once. The chain links TRBV5-1 to TRBJ1-3; D is perhaps TRBD1 (5 bases). The material sequenced was peripheral blood, taken 28 days after the second AZD1222 dose. The clonotype comes from an adult who received the AZD1222 COVID-19 vaccine. Here the CDR3 reads CASSYSGGDGNTIYF. CDR3 coding DNA: TGCGCCAGCAGTTATTCGGGCGGGGACGGAAACACCATATATTTT. Full variable domain (remainder filled in from reference TRBV5-1 and TRBJ1-3): KAGVTQTPRYLIKTRGQQVTLSCSPISGHRSVSWYQQTPGQGLQFLFEYFSETQRNKGNFPGRFSGRQFSNSRSEMNVSTLELGDSALYLCASSYSGGDGNTIYFGEGSWLTVV.